This T cell receptor beta chain is drawn from a study of blood T cell repertoires in COVID-19. The overall study: Samples of COVID-19 (acute and convalescent) were obtained from the United States, Italy and Spain. PBMCs, B-cell-depleted T cells, or T cells provided the cDNA or gDNA that made up the material.

Those enrolled in Seattle joined during active infection and were followed longitudinally afterward. V trimming: 6 bases; J trimming: 6 bases; junction bases outside the gene matches: 8. Germline lookup yields CDR1 SNHLY and CDR2 FYNNEI. This CDR3 is built from 13 residues. Assay used: immunoSEQ multiplex PCR; TCRdb lists only in-frame clones, some missing. The sample includes 150,000 to 200,000 clones, roughly 90% of them seen just once. This sequence was found in a woman aged 60-70 years with COVID-19, enrolled during active disease. Sequencing used peripheral blood. The chain employs TRBV2 and TRBJ2-7, with TRBD2 identical over 7 bases. CDR3 in amino acids: CASSIGLDVEQYF. CDR3 sequence (DNA): TGTGCCAGCAGCATAGGACTAGATGTCGAGCAGTACTTC.